This T cell receptor beta chain was observed in a study of vaccination effects on CD4 cells after COVID-19. Study overall: Samples were taken post-vaccine, and their median timing was 72 days after the second dose.

In the case of this clone: Its antigen remains unknown.

Before sequencing, viral peptide pools were used by the ViraFEST assay to expand antigen-specific CD4+ T cells. CD4+ T cell isolation took place after less than 13 days of culture. Participants were given two doses of BNT162b2 or mRNA-1273 vaccine. Assay used: immunoSEQ multiplex PCR; TCRdb lists only in-frame clones, some missing. The sample has more than 50,000 clones; roughly 79% are singletons. Study results and caveats: The study found marked clonal contraction of infection- and vaccine-induced clones late after vaccination.

The V segment lost 5 bases and the J segment 2 bases; nucleotides outside the gene matches: 14. CDR1 and CDR2 from the germline V gene are SGHTA and FQGNSA. The CDR3 runs 17 residues. The input for sequencing was CD4+ T cells from PBMCs cultured with HCoV-OC43 spike peptides, taken after COVID-19 vaccination. The subset was: HCoV-OC43 spike overlapping peptide pool stimulation. The source is a human donor who received a COVID-19 vaccine. V usage is TRBV7-2 and J usage is TRBJ2-5, with 7 positions matching TRBD2. The CDR3: CASSPRGGASGQETQYF. DNA of the CDR3: TGTGCCAGCAGCCCGCGTGGAGGGGCTAGCGGACAAGAGACCCAGTACTTC.